This TCR beta chain was recorded in a study of blood T cells in healthy people across ages. Study observations and caveats: Among long-lived donors, naive CD4+ cells were more numerous and diversity higher than in aged donors.

A remark on this clonotype: What it binds is not known.

Next came a second PCR, run for about 7 to 11 cycles, which used a sample-barcoded 5' primer along with a J-beta primer mix. CDR3-containing paired-end reads numbering at least 2.5 million came from each sample. TCRdb analysed the 5' RACE reads with MiXCR anew, one entry per CDR3 protein. The table shows some 560,000 distinct CDR3 sequences, with 25% to 35% occurring only once. The sample was also linked to a second study, of T cells of mothers and their children.

The clonotype originates from a boy aged 2-15 years in good health. The sequencing input was blood.

Here the CDR3 reads CASSDLIGLAGVNEQFF. In DNA form, the CDR3 reads TGTGCCAGCAGTGACCTGATAGGACTAGCGGGAGTCAATGAGCAGTTCTTC. The gene calls are TRBV25-1 and TRBJ2-5; 13 bases match TRBD2. Matching the DNA end better, TRBJ2-1 makes the J call doubtful. This CDR3 has 17 amino acids. CDR1 is MGHDK and CDR2 is SYGVNS in the germline V gene.